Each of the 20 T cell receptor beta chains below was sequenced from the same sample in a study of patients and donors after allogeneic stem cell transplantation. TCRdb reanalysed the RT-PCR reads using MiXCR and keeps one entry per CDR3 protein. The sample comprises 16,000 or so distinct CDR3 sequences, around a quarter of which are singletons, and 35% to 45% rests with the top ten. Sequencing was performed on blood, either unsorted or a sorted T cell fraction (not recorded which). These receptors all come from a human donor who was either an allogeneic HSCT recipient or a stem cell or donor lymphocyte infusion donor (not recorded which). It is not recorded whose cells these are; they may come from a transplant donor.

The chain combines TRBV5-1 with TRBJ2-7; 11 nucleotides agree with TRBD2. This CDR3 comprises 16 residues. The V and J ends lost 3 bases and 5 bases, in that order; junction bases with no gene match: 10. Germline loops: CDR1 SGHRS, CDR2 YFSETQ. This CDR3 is CASSSTSGGSLNEQYF. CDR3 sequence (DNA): TGCGCCAGCAGCTCCACTAGCGGGGGTTCGTTGAACGAGCAGTACTTC.

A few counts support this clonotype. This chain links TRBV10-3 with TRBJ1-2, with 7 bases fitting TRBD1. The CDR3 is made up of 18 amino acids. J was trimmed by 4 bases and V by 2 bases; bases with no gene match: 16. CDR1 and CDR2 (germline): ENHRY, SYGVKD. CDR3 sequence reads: CAISEIPGTVGSIYGYTF. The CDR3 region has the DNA TGTGCCATCAGTGAGATCCCCGGGACAGTGGGGTCGATCTATGGCTACACCTTC.

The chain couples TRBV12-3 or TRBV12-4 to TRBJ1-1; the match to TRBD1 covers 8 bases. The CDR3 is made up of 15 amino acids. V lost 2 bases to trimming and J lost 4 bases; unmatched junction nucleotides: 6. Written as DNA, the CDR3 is TGTGCCAGCAGTTTATCATACAGGGGGTTCACTGAAGCTTTCTTT. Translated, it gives CASSLSYRGFTEAFF.

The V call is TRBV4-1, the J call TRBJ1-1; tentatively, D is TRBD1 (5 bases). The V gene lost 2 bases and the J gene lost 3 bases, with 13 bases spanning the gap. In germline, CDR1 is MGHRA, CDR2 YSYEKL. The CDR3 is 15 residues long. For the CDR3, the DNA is TGCGCCAGCAGCCAATTAAGGGACCGGTACACTGAAGCTTTCTTT. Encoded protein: CASSQLRDRYTEAFF.

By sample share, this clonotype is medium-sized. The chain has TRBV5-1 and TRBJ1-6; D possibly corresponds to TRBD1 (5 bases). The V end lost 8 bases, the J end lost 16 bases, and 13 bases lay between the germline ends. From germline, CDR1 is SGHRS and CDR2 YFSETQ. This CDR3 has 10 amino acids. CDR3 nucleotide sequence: TGCGCCAGTGTCCTGACAGCTCTCCACTTT. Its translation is CASVLTALHF.

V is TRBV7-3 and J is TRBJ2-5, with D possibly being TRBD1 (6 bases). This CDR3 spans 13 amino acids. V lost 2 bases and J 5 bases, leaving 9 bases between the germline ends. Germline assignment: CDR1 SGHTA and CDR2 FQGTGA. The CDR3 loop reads CASSLGGWETQYF. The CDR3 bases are TGTGCCAGCAGCTTAGGGGGCTGGGAGACCCAGTACTTC.

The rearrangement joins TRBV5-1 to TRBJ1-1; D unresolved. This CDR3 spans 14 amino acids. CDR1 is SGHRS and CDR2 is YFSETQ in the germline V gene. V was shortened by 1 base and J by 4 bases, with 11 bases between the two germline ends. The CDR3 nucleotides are TGCGCCAGCAGCTTGTCCCCTTTGGGCACTGAAGCTTTCTTT. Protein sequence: CASSLSPLGTEAFF.

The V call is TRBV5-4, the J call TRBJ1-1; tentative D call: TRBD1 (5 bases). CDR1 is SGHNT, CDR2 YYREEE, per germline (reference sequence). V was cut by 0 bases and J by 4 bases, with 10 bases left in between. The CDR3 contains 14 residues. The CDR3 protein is CASSLGRVSTEAFF. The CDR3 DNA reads TGTGCCAGCAGCTTGGGCAGGGTCAGCACTGAAGCTTTCTTT.

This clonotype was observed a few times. DNA for the CDR3: TGTGCCAGCAGACCCCGGACAGGGGGCACCTATGGCTACACCTTC. It yields the protein CASRPRTGGTYGYTF. The chain carries TRBV7-2 and TRBJ1-2, with 11 bases fitting TRBD1. V gave up 6 bases and J gave up 4 bases; unmatched junction bases: 7. The CDR3 spans 15 residues. The V gene's germline CDR1 is SGHTA and CDR2 FQGNSA.

The CDR3 nucleotides are TGCAGTGCTAGCGCGGGCTTTCCCCCCTACAATGAGCAGTTCTTC. It specifies CSASAGFPPYNEQFF. This chain connects TRBV20-1 to TRBJ2-1; tentative D call: TRBD2 (5 bases). The CDR3 consists of 15 residues. The V end was cut by 3 bases, the J end by 2 bases, with 14 bases between. Germline CDR1 and CDR2: DFQATT and SNEGSKA (reference sequence).

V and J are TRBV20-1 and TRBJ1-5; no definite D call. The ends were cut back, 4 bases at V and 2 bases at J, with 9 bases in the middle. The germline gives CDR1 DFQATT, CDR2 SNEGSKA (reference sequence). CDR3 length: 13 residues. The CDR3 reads CSAIRSRNQPQHF. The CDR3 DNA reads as TGCAGTGCTATTCGGTCGCGCAATCAGCCCCAGCATTTT.

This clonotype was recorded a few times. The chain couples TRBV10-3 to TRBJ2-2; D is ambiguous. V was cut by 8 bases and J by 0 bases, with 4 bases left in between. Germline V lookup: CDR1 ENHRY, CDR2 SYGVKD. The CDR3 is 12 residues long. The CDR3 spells CAISSNTGELFF. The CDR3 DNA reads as TGTGCCATCTCCTCGAACACCGGGGAGCTGTTTTTT.

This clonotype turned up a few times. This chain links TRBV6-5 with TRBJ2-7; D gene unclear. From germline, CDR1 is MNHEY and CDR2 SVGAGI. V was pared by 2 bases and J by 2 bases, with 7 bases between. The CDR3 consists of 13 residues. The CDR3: CASSYTSTYEQYF. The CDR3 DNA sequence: TGTGCCAGCAGTTACACTTCGACCTACGAGCAGTACTTC.

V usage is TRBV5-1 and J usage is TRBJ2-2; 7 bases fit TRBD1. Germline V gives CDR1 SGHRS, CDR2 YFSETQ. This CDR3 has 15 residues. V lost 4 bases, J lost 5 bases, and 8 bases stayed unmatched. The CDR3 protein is CASSPRQGLTGELFF. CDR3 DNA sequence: TGCGCCAGCAGCCCCCGACAGGGCTTAACCGGGGAGCTGTTTTTT.

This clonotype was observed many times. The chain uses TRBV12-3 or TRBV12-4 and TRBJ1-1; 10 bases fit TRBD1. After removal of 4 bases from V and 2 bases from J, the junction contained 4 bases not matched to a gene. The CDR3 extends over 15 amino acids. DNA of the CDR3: TGTGCCAGCAGTTCCGGGACAGGGGTTAACACTGAAGCTTTCTTT. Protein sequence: CASSSGTGVNTEAFF.

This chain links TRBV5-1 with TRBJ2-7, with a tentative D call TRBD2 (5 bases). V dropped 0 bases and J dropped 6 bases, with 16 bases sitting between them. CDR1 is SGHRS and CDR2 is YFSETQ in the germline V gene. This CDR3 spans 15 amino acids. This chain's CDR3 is CASSLGGSQYGEQYF. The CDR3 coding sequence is TGCGCCAGCAGCTTGGGAGGGAGCCAATACGGCGAGCAGTACTTC.

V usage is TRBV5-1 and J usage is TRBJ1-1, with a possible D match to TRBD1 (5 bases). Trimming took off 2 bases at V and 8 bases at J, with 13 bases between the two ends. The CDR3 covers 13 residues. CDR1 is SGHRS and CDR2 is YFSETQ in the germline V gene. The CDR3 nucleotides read TGCGCCAGCAGCTTAGAGGTGAAGGGGGAAGCTTTCTTT. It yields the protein CASSLEVKGEAFF.

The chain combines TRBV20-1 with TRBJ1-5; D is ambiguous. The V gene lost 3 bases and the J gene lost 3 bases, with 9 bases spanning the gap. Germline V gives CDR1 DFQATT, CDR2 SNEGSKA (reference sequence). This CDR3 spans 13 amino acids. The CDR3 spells CSARKAVNQPQHF. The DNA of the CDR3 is TGCAGTGCTAGGAAGGCCGTCAATCAGCCCCAGCATTTT.

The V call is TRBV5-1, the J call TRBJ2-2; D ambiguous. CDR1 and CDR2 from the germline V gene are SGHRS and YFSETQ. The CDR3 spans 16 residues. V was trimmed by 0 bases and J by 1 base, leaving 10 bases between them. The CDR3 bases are TGCGCCAGCAGCTTGGGGTACACCTTGAACACCGGGGAGCTGTTTTTT. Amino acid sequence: CASSLGYTLNTGELFF.

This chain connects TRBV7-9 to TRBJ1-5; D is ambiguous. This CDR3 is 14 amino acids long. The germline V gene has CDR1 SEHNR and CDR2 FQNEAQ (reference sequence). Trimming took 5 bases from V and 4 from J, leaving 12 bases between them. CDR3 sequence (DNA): TGTGCCAGCAGCCCCACGGGAGCGAATCAGCCCCAGCATTTT. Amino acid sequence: CASSPTGANQPQHF.